This T cell receptor beta chain stems from a study of T-cell reconstitution after alpha-beta-depleted transplantation in children. As it was prepared, the TCRbeta library received unique molecular identifiers. TCRdb re-called the PCR reads through MiXCR, storing one row per CDR3 protein. The table lists 200,000 to 250,000 distinct CDR3 sequences, roughly a tenth of them singletons. Only a few counts were recorded for this clonotype. Germline CDR1 is SGHRS and CDR2 is YFSETQ. The CDR3 is 14 amino acids. Trimming took off 3 bases at V and 1 base at J, with 9 bases between the two ends. This TCR came from a human donor who donated a stem cell graft to a child with acute lymphoblastic leukemia. The rearrangement links TRBV5-1 to TRBJ2-3; either TRBD1 or TRBD2 may supply D (5 bases each). The sequencing used PBMCs from the stem cell graft donor, collected from the stem cell graft. The CDR3 reads CASSSWDGTDTQYF. CDR3 nucleotides: TGCGCCAGCAGCTCATGGGACGGCACAGATACGCAGTATTTT. The variable domain in full, completed from reference TRBV5-1 and TRBJ2-3, reads KAGVTQTPRYLIKTRGQQVTLSCSPISGHRSVSWYQQTPGQGLQFLFEYFSETQRNKGNFPGRFSGRQFSNSRSEMNVSTLELGDSALYLCASSSWDGTDTQYFGPGTRLTVL.